This is a list of T cell receptor beta chains from one sample in a study of blood T cell repertoires in COVID-19. Assay used: immunoSEQ multiplex PCR; TCRdb lists only in-frame clones, some missing. The sample lists approximately 59,000 clones, roughly three quarters seen once, with around 14% in the top ten. The sequencing sample was made of peripheral blood. The origin of the receptors is a man at least 80 years old with acute or convalescent COVID-19. CDR3s include the opening cysteine and the closing phenylalanine or tryptophan. Clone size, where shown, is once, few, many, or a class for clones that have expanded.

NA	TRBV30	TRBJ2-3	CAWKPGRSTDTQYF
few	TRBV6-5	TRBJ1-5	CASRKGDGNQPQHF
NA	TRBV10-3	TRBJ1-1	CAIRPQGAHTEAFF
NA	TRBV19	TRBJ2-1	CASSIQGSLVENEQFF
NA	TRBV15	TRBJ2-1	CATSRSRTSGFYNEQFF
NA	TRBV7-3	TRBJ2-1	CASSFRHSGLAGGLSEQFF
NA	TRBV18	TRBJ2-1	CASSLQGNEQFF
NA	TRBV7-2	TRBJ1-1	CASSTDRFTEAFF
once	TRBV28	TRBJ1-2	CASRWDREFGYTF
NA	TRBV24-1	TRBJ2-2	CATSGLTGNKLFF
NA	TRBV7-3	TRBJ2-6	CASADSGANVLTF
NA	TRBV9	TRBJ1-1	CASSPRGEDEAFF
NA	TRBV7-9	TRBJ1-1	CASSPIDRVGTEAFF
NA	TRBV7-2	TRBJ1-2	CASSSWTGGYGYTF
NA	TRBV5-1	TRBJ2-1	CASSLGTSGQGEQFF
NA	TRBV20-1	TRBJ2-3	CSASWAGLTPGTDTQYF
NA	TRBV7-6	TRBJ1-2	CASSKNPGGGLAGYTF
NA	TRBV7-3	TRBJ2-1	CASSLGFGPSPNEQFF
NA	TRBV28	TRBJ1-1	CASSFRRYRGLNTEAFF
few	TRBV7-9	TRBJ2-3	CASSWSGLAVLLDTQYF
NA	TRBV4-1	TRBJ1-1	CASSSTSALAGYKVEAFF
NA	TRBV6-5	TRBJ2-7	CASSLTGTGINEQYF
once	TRBV18	TRBJ2-7	CASSPSQVSYEQYF
NA	TRBV19	TRBJ2-3	CASGLRDPTGDTQYF
NA	TRBV19	TRBJ2-6	CASTQSGANVLTF
once	TRBV12-3/TRBV12-4	TRBJ2-5	CASSQAGRETQYF
NA	TRBV5-4	TRBJ1-1	CASSVVLAGDTEAFF
NA	TRBV10-3	TRBJ2-6	CAISDSDRGAGANVLTF